The source of this T cell receptor beta chain is a study of shared clonotypes between healthy human individuals. Study-level information: Each donor's CD8 memory used one plate, CD8 naive two, each CD4 subset three.

Participating donors were healthy, HIV-negative adults free of recent acute infections or vaccinations. This CDR3 region has 14 residues. V shed 4 bases and J 6 bases; nucleotides not matched to a gene: 6. The germline CDR1 and CDR2 sequences are SEHNR and FQNEAQ (reference sequence). This table comes from immunoSEQ multiplex PCR, and its TCRdb copy is limited to in-frame clones, with some not included. Here the sample spans 2 million to 2.5 million clones, approximately 94% being singletons. Material: naive CD4+ T cells from PBMCs. Specified subset: CD45RA+ positively selected. This clonotype was sampled from a man between 18 and 35 years old in good health. Some clones in this sample may be carry-over from other donors' samples. V usage is TRBV7-9 and J usage is TRBJ2-7; 10 bases match TRBD1. Written as DNA, the CDR3 is TGTGCCAGCAGCTCGCGGGACAGGGGTGGCGAGCAGTACTTC. Translating it yields CASSSRDRGGEQYF.